The 7 T cell receptor beta chains below come from one sample, sequenced in a study of T cells after yellow fever vaccination. TCRdb re-called the 5' RACE reads through MiXCR, storing one row per CDR3 protein. The sample records 30,000 or so distinct CDR3 sequences, 6% to 8% being singletons. Sequencing used PBMCs, either bulk or a sorted T-cell subset (CD4+, CD8+, memory, or dextramer-sorted; not recorded which), obtained on the day of the yellow fever booster vaccination. These receptors originate from a man aged 25-40 years who received the YFV17D yellow fever vaccine.

This rearrangement joins TRBV20-1 to TRBJ1-6; D is uncertain. Trimming removed 0 bases from V and 4 bases from J, with 13 bases in between. Germline lookup yields CDR1 DFQATT and CDR2 SNEGSKA (reference sequence). This CDR3 has 16 amino acids. This chain's CDR3 is CSARDLRQLYNSPLHF. CDR3 DNA sequence: TGCAGTGCTAGAGATCTTAGGCAGCTTTATAATTCACCCCTCCACTTT.

With regard to this clonotype: The junction does not match germline at one end; this may be a read error. This chain connects TRBV12-3 or TRBV12-4 to TRBJ2-7; D is perhaps TRBD1 (5 bases). CDR3 length: 19 residues. The CDR3 DNA follows: TGTGCCATCAGTTTATATCGGTTTAGTACCTCGGACAAGAACTACGAGCAGTACTTC. This codes for CAISLYRFSTSDKNYEQYF.

The table lists this clonotype with many counts. This sequence joins TRBV2 and TRBJ2-1; the D is unclear. This CDR3 spans 11 amino acids. Trimming took 7 bases from V and 10 from J, leaving 11 bases between them. Per germline, CDR1 SNHLY and CDR2 FYNNEI. CDR3 bases: TGTGCCAGCACCGCCGGTTGGGAGCAGTTCTTC. Amino acid sequence: CASTAGWEQFF. Complete variable domain (other parts from reference TRBV2 and TRBJ2-1): EPEVTQTPSHQVTQMGQEVILRCVPISNHLYFYWYRQILGQKVEFLVSFYNNEISEKSEIFDDQFSVERPDGSNFTLKIRSTKLEDSAMYFCASTAGWEQFFGPGTRLTVL.

Only one count was recorded for this clonotype. This chain connects TRBV3-1 to TRBJ1-5, with no clear D. V lost 11 bases, J lost 0 bases, and 17 bases lay in between. This CDR3 region has 15 residues. Germline CDR1 reads LGHDT; CDR2 reads YNNKEL (reference sequence). The CDR3 DNA reads TGTGCCTGCACCCAAGGAGGGTATAGCAATCAGCCCCAGCATTTT. It codes for CACTQGGYSNQPQHF. Full variable domain (rest looked up from reference TRBV3-1 and TRBJ1-5): DTAVSQTPKYLVTQMGNDKSIKCEQNLGHDTMYWYKQDSKKFLKIMFSYNNKELIINETVPNRFSPKSPDKAHLNLHINSLELGDSAVYFCACTQGGYSNQPQHFGDGTRLSIL.

This clonotype appeared many times. The chain combines TRBV6-1 with TRBJ2-7, with 8 nucleotides matching TRBD1. Germline CDR1 is MNHNS and CDR2 is SASEGT. The J segment lost 0 bases and the V segment lost 6 bases, leaving 4 bases of the junction unmatched. This CDR3 has 14 amino acids. The CDR3 DNA is TGTGCCAGCAGCCGACAGGGGATCTCCTACGAGCAGTACTTC. Protein sequence: CASSRQGISYEQYF.

This clonotype was seen at least ten times. V gene TRBV27 combines with J gene TRBJ2-4; TRBD1 matches at 7 bases. The V gene's germline CDR1 is MNHEY and CDR2 SMNVEV (reference sequence). The CDR3 has 15 residues. After removal of 1 base from V and 4 bases from J, the junction contained 4 bases not matched to a gene. CDR3 protein: CASSLWTGSKNIQYF. The DNA for the CDR3 is TGTGCCAGCAGTTTATGGACAGGATCGAAAAACATTCAGTACTTC.

This clonotype has a count of ten or more. This chain links TRBV6-2 or TRBV6-3 with TRBJ1-5; no reliable D call. The germline V gene encodes CDR1 MNHEY and CDR2 SVGEGT. V was cut by 8 bases and J by 2 bases, with 10 bases left in between. This CDR3 is built from 13 residues. The CDR3 loop is CASARDGNQPQHF. The CDR3 bases are TGTGCCAGCGCTAGGGATGGCAATCAGCCCCAGCATTTT.